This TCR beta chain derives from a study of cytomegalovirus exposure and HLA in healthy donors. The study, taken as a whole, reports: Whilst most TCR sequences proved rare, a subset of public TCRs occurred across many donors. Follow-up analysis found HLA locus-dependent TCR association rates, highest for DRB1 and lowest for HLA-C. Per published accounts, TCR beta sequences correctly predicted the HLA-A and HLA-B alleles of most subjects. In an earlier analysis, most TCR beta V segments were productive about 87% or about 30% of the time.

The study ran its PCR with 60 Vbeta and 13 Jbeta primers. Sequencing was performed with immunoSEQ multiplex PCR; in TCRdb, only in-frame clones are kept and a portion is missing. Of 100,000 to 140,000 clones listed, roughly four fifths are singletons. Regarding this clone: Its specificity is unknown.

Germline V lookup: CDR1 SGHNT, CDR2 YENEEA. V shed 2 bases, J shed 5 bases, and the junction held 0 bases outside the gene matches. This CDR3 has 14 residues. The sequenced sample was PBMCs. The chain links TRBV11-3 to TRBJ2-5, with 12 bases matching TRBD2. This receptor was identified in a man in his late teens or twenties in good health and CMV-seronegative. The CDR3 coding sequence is TGTGCCAGCAGCTTACTAGCGGGGGGGGAGACCCAGTACTTC. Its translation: CASSLLAGGETQYF.